A selection of T cell receptor beta chains follows, all from one sample in a study of T cells in Graves' hyperthyroidism and ophthalmopathy. Each CDR3 protein is one row after TCRdb ran MiXCR on the multiplex PCR reads. There are some 760,000 distinct CDR3 sequences in the sample; about 14% occur only once, and roughly 10% lies in the top ten. The sample was blood. Receptor source: a young woman with Graves' hyperthyroidism. Each CDR3 is given with its conserved first and last residue. D genes are given only for firm matches. Rows give clone size only sometimes, using once, few, many, or a class for an expanded clone.

cdr3_length	d_call	clone_size	v_call	j_call	cdr3_aa	cdr3_nt
16	TRBD1	many	TRBV7-9	TRBJ2-2	CASSSRQGFRIGELFF	TGTGCCAGCAGCTCCCGACAGGGTTTTCGGATCGGGGAGCTGTTTTTT
15	.	many	TRBV7-9	TRBJ2-7	CASSSLGQGYDEQYF	TGTGCCAGCAGCTCCTTGGGGCAGGGCTACGACGAGCAGTACTTC
13	.	few	TRBV6-2/TRBV6-3	TRBJ2-3	CASGLTYTDTQYF	TGTGCCAGCGGACTGACATACACAGATACGCAGTATTTT
17	TRBD1	.	TRBV28	TRBJ1-6	CASRHQQGRIDNSPLHF	TGTGCCAGCAGACACCAACAGGGGAGAATAGATAATTCACCCCTCCACTTT
13	.	many	TRBV7-9	TRBJ1-1	CASSFQPNTEAFF	TGTGCCAGCAGCTTCCAGCCGAACACTGAAGCTTTCTTT
16	TRBD1	.	TRBV9	TRBJ2-3	CASSVGQGRGTDTQYF	TGTGCCAGCAGCGTTGGACAGGGACGGGGCACAGATACGCAGTATTTT
16	TRBD1	.	TRBV6-2/TRBV6-3	TRBJ2-5	CASSARDRETQETQYF	TGTGCCAGCAGTGCGCGGGACAGGGAGACCCAAGAGACCCAGTACTTC
17	.	many	TRBV4-1	TRBJ2-5	CASSQVSLDATRETQYF	TGCGCCAGCAGCCAAGTGTCTCTCGATGCCACCCGGGAGACCCAGTACTTC
13	.	many	TRBV29-1	TRBJ1-1	CSVNQAGDTEAFF	TGCAGCGTTAACCAGGCTGGCGACACTGAAGCTTTCTTT
13	.	few	TRBV9	TRBJ1-1	CASSVAGKAEAFF	TGTGCCAGCAGCGTAGCAGGGAAGGCTGAAGCTTTCTTT
14	.	.	TRBV10-2	TRBJ1-3	CASSDGSSGNTIYF	TGCGCCAGCAGTGACGGGTCCTCTGGAAACACCATATATTTT
16	TRBD2	many	TRBV7-9	TRBJ2-5	CASSPGLAGGSETQYF	TGTGCCAGCAGCCCGGGACTAGCGGGAGGATCGGAGACCCAGTACTTC
15	.	many	TRBV5-5	TRBJ2-7	CASSPRPGISYEQYF	TGTGCCAGCAGCCCCCGGCCAGGGATCTCCTACGAGCAGTACTTC
14	.	many	TRBV2	TRBJ1-5	CASSESQVIMSQHF	TGTGCCAGCAGTGAAAGTCAGGTGATCATGTCCCAGCATTTT
13	.	many	TRBV30	TRBJ1-1	CAWSVSPRGAAFF	TGTGCCTGGAGTGTGTCCCCCCGAGGGGCAGCTTTCTTT
14	.	few	TRBV6-6	TRBJ2-1	CASSYGRSYNEQFF	TGTGCCAGCAGTTACGGACGCTCCTACAATGAGCAGTTCTTC